This T cell receptor (beta chain) was retrieved from a study of shared clonotypes between healthy human individuals (TCRdb year 2020). With respect to the entire study: The cohort comprised two women and a few men aged 18 to 49 years. For each donor, CD4 naive and CD4 memory were each given three plates, CD8 naive was given two plates, and CD8 memory was given one plate. To increase sequencing depth and limit assay-specific biases, different laboratories used diverse techniques to prepare libraries and sequence TCR repertoires. Between about 0.9 and 8.9 billion PBMCs per donor were obtained by leukapheresis. To estimate repertoire size and how much clonotype sharing occurs between individuals, the study deeply sequenced the blood TCR repertoires of five healthy adults. The research as a whole found: The genetic and exposure-history diversity represented was limited by the small number of donors. Even with the large sequencing depth, rarefaction of the sorted-subset datasets indicated that sequencing was incomplete. Pairwise subsampling indicated that sequencing depth was expected to affect the degree of clonotype sharing among donors. Estimated clonotype richness was generally larger for naive than for memory subsets. Sampling was restricted to blood, and TCR repertoires in tissues likely differ from the TCR repertoires found in blood. Compared with non-shared clonotypes, the clonotypes found in all four sorted-subset donors had higher generation probabilities. When a handful of donors were compared, the shared fraction of clonotypes was about 5.2% for naive CD4, over 3% for naive CD8, 2.3% for memory CD4, and 0.4% for memory CD8.

Donors were healthy HIV-negative adults with no recently reported acute infections or vaccinations. Every donor was a Caucasian adult residing in Nashville, Tennessee, USA. Magnetic negative selection was used to enrich CD4+ T cells, after which naive cells were positively selected on CD45RA and the negative fraction became the memory subset. After blood collection by leukapheresis, PBMCs were isolated using Ficoll-Histopaque density gradient centrifugation and then cryopreserved in the vapor phase of liquid nitrogen. Purity and quantity of every magnetically sorted T cell population were checked by analytical flow cytometry. Genomic DNA was isolated from each sorted fraction and quantified by UV absorbance on a Nanodrop 2000c. With regard to this clone: There is no known antigen for this receptor. No base quality values were provided; no much bigger clone lies one nucleotide off.

Using the deep immunoSEQ assay, multiplex PCR amplified TCR CDR3 regions from genomic DNA. Extracted genomic DNA from each cell subset was distributed evenly across all wells of several immunoSEQ 96-well plates, and each plate was treated as a replicate. For sorted subsets, 200 to 250 ng of genomic DNA, equivalent to 25,000 to 35,000 T cell genomes, went into each replicate PCR. Purified libraries were measured with a Qubit 3.0 fluorometer, size-checked on a Bioanalyzer 2100, and measured again with the KAPA Library Quantification kit. Every immunoSEQ 96-well plate was sequenced on a dedicated single-read 150-cycle Illumina NextSeq 550 flow cell. The authors' analysis ran thus. The immunoSEQ output contained only junctional sequences without quality scores, so filtering could not match that applied to full-length reads. Sequences were annotated with PyIR, a Python wrapper for IgBLAST v1.9, and V/J genes and CDR3 were assigned using IMGT germline references. Reads were removed for weak V/J assignments (E-value above 1e-6), missing CDR3, stop codons, out-of-frame junctions, or ambiguous translated residues. A V3J clonotype was defined by an identical inferred V gene, J gene, and CDR3 amino acid sequence. The percentage overlap between two repertoires was calculated by dividing the number of shared unique clonotypes by the size of the smaller repertoire. Repertoire richness was assessed with RTK rarefaction, the Chao1 estimator, and Recon v2.1 estimates of unobserved clonotypes. For all TCRbeta clonotypes obtained by the gDNA method from several donors, generation probabilities were computed with OLGA. This is the immuneACCESS table as TCRdb keeps it, with only in-frame sequences that have V and J called. A part of the clones is gone; compared with another copy, unresolved V genes explain less than half, and the rest is unexplained. V and J calls and clone size follow that table, whereas D and trimming were derived from the DNA. A total of 2 million to 2.5 million clones appear in this sample, 93% of them only once. Of the sample, about 0.39% is held by the ten largest clones.

CDR1 and CDR2 (SGHVS, FQNEAQ) derive from the germline V gene. Inclusive of the bounding cysteine and phenylalanine, the CDR3 is 14 residues long. The entry retains the CDR3 DNA only, 42 bases that are in frame from base 1. Trimming takes 5 bases off V and 0 bases off J; junction bases not matched to a gene: 2. This TCR derives from a man aged 18 to 29 in good health. Some clones in this sample may be carry-over from other donors' samples. The sequence links TRBV7-8 to TRBJ2-3, with 7 bases in between that match TRBD2. Sample: naive CD4+ T cells from PBMCs. The sample's cell subset or site label is to be understood as: CD45RA+ positively selected. The DNA sequence is as follows: TGTGCCAGCAGCGTTAGCGGGAGCACAGATACGCAGTATTTT. Translation gives CASSVSGSTDTQYF.